This T cell receptor (beta chain) was sequenced for a study of tumor and adjacent non-tumor tissue in lung cancer. Study-wide context: Histology: about a dozen adenocarcinoma, a couple of squamous cell carcinoma, 1 small cell lung cancer. Patients were aged about 30 to 80, about ten men and 4 to 6 women, stage I to III.

The CDR3 spans 13 residues. The germline V gene encodes CDR1 MGHRA and CDR2 YSYEKL. Study-wide findings and caveats: Compared with tumor, normal lung showed significantly lower TCR diversity.

RNA was extracted from bulk tissue without any cell sorting. The library came from three nested PCR rounds adapted from ARM-PCR protocols. TCRdb analysed the multiplex PCR reads with MiXCR anew, one entry per CDR3 protein. The sample has more than 85,000 distinct CDR3 sequences, over 75% seen once. With respect to this clonotype: Its antigen is undetermined. In this CDR3 the conserved last residue, phenylalanine or tryptophan, is missing, so a read error is likely.

The chain joins TRBV4-1 to TRBJ1-5; D ambiguous. Specimen: lung tumor tissue. The TCR originated in a man in his 70s with non-small cell lung cancer. This CDR3 reads CASSQAIIQPQHS. DNA of the CDR3: TGCGCCAGCAGTCAAGCGATCATTCAGCCCCAGCATTCT.